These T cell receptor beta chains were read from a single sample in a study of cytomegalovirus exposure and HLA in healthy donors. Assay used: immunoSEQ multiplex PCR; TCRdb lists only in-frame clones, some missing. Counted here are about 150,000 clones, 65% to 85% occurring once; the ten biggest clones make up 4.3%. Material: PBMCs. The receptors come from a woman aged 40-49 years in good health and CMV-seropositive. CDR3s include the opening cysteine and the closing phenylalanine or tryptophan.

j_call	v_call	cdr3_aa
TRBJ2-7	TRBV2	CASSIPGLAFYEQYF
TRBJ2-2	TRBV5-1	CASSPGGALTGELFF
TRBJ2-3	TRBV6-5	CASSYSSVDTQYF
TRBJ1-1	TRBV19	CASSIPGLINTEAFF
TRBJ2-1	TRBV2	CASSWGGPFF
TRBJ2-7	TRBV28	CASRDFREQYF
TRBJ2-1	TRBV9	CASSGSGGYNEQFF
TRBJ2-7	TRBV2	CASRRGQGLSYEQYF
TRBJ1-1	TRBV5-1	CASSLARTGDTEAFF
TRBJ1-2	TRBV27	CASSLREGLVYGYTF
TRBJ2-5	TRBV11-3	CASSQGLAGEETQYF
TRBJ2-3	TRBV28	CASTNARRLRFTDTQYF
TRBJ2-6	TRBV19	CASISRQGILSGANVLTF
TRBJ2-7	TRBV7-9	CASSSNKAGGYEQYF
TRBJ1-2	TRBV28	CASRPGAGLNYGYTF
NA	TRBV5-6	CASSRDRVSGEQYF
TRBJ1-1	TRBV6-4	CASRTGEDTEAFF
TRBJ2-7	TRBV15	CATSRDRGSGILSYEQYF
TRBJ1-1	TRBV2	CASSSEGQSNTEAFF
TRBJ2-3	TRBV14	CASRSSKSGRGTDTQYF
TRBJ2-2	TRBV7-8	CASSLAGTSGNTGELFF
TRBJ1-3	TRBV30	CAWRDSSSGNTIYF
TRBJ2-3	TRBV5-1	CASSVGGAQGLTLTLTDTQYF
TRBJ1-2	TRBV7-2	CASSVNSRDNYGYTF
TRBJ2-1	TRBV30	CACAPRQVDEQFF
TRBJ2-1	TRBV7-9	CASSGTGGSEQFF
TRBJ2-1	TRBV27	CASSLSVAGVGNEQFF
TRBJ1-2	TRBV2	CASSEALKGDGYTF
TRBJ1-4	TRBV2	CASSVSGGSGTNEKLFF
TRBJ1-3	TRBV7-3	CASSQTGLRGNTIYF
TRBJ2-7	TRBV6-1	CASSKGTGGSYEQYF
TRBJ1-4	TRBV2	CASGRDGAREKLFF
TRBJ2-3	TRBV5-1	CASSSVAGGSTDTQYF
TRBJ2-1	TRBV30	CAWSRDRGSGEQFF
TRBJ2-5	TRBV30	CAWSISSGEETQYF
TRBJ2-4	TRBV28	CASSFSKSGGENIQYF
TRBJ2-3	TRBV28	CASRGGAHDTQYF
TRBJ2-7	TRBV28	CASETRGTGVSYEQYF
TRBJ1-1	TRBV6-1	CASSGRYNTEAFF
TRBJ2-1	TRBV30	CACQGASYNEQFF
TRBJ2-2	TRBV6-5	CASSYQTANPGELFF
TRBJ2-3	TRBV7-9	CASSFRGGTDTQYF
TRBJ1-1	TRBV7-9	CASSFEVNTEAFF
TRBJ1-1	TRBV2	CASTWGVDTEAFF
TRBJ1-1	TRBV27	CASTGGSEAFF
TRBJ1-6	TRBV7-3	CASSKDAGRNSPLHF
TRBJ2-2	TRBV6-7	CASTAGLASGGELFF
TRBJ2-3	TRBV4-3	CASGNRDTYTDTQYF
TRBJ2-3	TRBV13	CASSLVGGGTDTQYF
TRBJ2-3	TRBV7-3	CASSGGTSGRRLDTQYF
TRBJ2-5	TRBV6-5	CASSYSRREGRKTQYF